The TCR beta chain described here comes from a study of blood T cell repertoires in COVID-19. The overall study: Sites across the United States, Italy and Spain contributed samples from acute and convalescent COVID-19. Sources were T cells, B-cell-depleted T cells, or PBMCs; the material itself was cDNA or gDNA.

This clone was seen a handful of times. The J segment lost 7 bases and the V segment lost 4 bases, leaving 10 bases of the junction unmatched. The length of the CDR3 is 16 residues. CDR1 and CDR2 (germline): SGHNT, YYREEE (reference sequence). Participants spanned ages about 18 to 100 years and resided in around 25 US areas. Clinical history reported by participants formed the basis on which cohorts were assigned. The repertoire was sequenced with immunoSEQ multiplex PCR; TCRdb's copy has only in-frame clones and lacks some. The data hold hundreds of thousands of clones, with 80% to 90% observed a single time.

J is TRBJ2-2 and V is TRBV5-4; 10 bases match TRBD2. The clonotype was recovered from a young man who had recovered from COVID-19. The sequenced material came from PBMCs or T cells enriched from blood (not recorded which). The CDR3 protein is CASSTSSGRWGGELFF. The CDR3 DNA reads as TGTGCCAGCAGCACCTCTAGCGGGAGATGGGGCGGGGAGCTGTTTTTT.